The subject of this entry is one T cell receptor (beta chain). The antigen remains unidentified. Researchers ran immunoSEQ v3.0 at survey level. Assay used: immunoSEQ multiplex PCR; TCRdb lists only in-frame clones, some missing. The data contain around 6,500 clones, approximately 85% of them singletons. No donor had fewer than one pre-ART PBMC sample or fewer than two post-ART PBMC samples. Prior to DNA extraction, the samples held roughly 0.85-11 million cryopreserved PBMC. This sample was included in a study of long-term antiretroviral therapy in people with HIV. Whole-study findings and limits: From the mid-2000s to the late 2010s, blood was obtained, possibly while participants received older ART regimens. Repertoire dominance by clones expanded before ART was seen at all time points.

The V and J ends lost 2 bases and 3 bases respectively, with 7 bases between them. CDR3 length equals 13 residues. Germline assignment: CDR1 MDHEN and CDR2 SYDVKM. This specimen was unsorted PBMCs, taken 3.7 years after starting antiretroviral therapy. The chain recombines TRBV28 with TRBJ1-2, with D possibly being TRBD1 (5 bases). The TCR was taken from a woman aged 45-60 years with HIV. The CDR3 loop is CASSLPGHYGYTF. In nucleotides, the CDR3 is TGTGCCAGCAGTTTACCAGGGCACTATGGCTACACCTTC.